These 2 T cell receptor beta chains were sequenced from one sample in a study of shared clonotypes between healthy human individuals. Naive CD8 cells lacked CD45RO, underwent positive selection for CCR7 and left out terminally differentiated effector memory CD45RA+ cells. Sequencing used immunoSEQ multiplex PCR; TCRdb keeps in-frame clones, though not all of them. The table includes about 2.2 million clones, just under 95% detected once. The sequenced sample was naive CD8+ T cells from PBMCs. These receptors were obtained from a man younger than 35 in good health. Some clones in this sample may be carry-over from other donors' samples.

The V and J genes are TRBV6-5 and TRBJ2-3; D may be TRBD1 (6 bases). The CDR3 loop spans 12 amino acids. V was cut by 6 bases and J by 5 bases, with 9 bases left in between. Germline assignment: CDR1 MNHEY and CDR2 SVGAGI. The CDR3 sequence is CASSSGVDTQYF. CDR3 coding DNA: TGTGCCAGCAGCTCAGGGGTAGATACGCAGTATTTT.

This clone was observed once. The V call is TRBV9, the J call TRBJ2-3; perhaps TRBD2 as D (6 bases). The germline V gene encodes CDR1 SGDLS and CDR2 YYNGEE. Trimming left V 3 bases short and J 5 bases short, with 13 bases between. This CDR3 contains 14 residues. For the CDR3, the DNA is TGTGCCAGCAGCGCAGGAGGGCCGGGAGATACGCAGTATTTT. Protein sequence: CASSAGGPGDTQYF.